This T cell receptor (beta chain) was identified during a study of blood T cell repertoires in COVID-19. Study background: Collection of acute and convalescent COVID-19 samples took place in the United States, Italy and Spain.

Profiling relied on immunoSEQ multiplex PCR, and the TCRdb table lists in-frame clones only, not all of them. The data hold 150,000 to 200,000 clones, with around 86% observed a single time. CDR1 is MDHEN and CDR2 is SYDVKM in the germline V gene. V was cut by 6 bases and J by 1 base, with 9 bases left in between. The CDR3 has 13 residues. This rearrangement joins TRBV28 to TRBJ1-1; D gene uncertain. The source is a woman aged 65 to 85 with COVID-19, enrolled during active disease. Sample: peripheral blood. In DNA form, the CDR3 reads TGTGCCAGCAGCCCTAACAGGAACACTGAAGCTTTCTTT. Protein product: CASSPNRNTEAFF.